The sequence of this T cell receptor (beta chain) was determined in a study of T cells in narcolepsy (dated by TCRdb to 2016 to 2019). At the level of the whole study: Patients with narcolepsy type 1 or type 2 (NT1, NT2) and healthy control donors were enrolled in the study. To look for autoreactive T cells in narcolepsy patients that target self-antigens of hypocretin neurons (hypocretin, TRIB2), the study used TCR Vbeta sequencing to follow clonotypes in blood and CSF. General study outcomes and caveats: Autoreactive clonotypes were reported to be detected serially in the blood of the same patients and of different patients, but not in the blood of healthy controls. HCRT-specific and TRIB2-specific autoreactive clonotypes were highlighted in plots that compared CD4+ T cell clonotypes in CSF versus blood from the same patient.

As for this clone: Which antigen it targets is not known. No qualities accompany the bases; no much larger clone lies one base away.

The germline V end is reduced by 0 bases and the J end by 0 bases; junction bases left unmatched: 10. Via the germline V gene (reference sequence), CDR1 is LNHDA and CDR2 SQIVND. The CDR3 runs 19 residues from the cysteine to the phenylalanine. Only the CDR3 portion is preserved as DNA: 57 bases, with reading frame beginning at the first base. To allow TCR Vbeta sequencing and a comparison with CSF CD8+ T cells, memory CD8+ T cells were sorted ex vivo from the blood of patients. The library came from the immunoSEQ multiplex PCR assay. TCRdb mirrors the immuneACCESS table, restricted to in-frame sequences. Some clones are absent from its copies; in checked studies, under half trace to an unresolved V gene, and the reason for the others is unknown. The sample table shows 3,000 to 4,000 clones, and around 62% are seen once. Approximately 57% of the sample is in the top ten clones.

The sequenced sample consisted of CD45RA- memory CD8+ T cells from PBMCs. The cell subset or site label here, explained by the study, means: memory T cells sorted ex vivo from peripheral blood. This chain joins TRBV19 to TRBJ1-3; TRBD1 lines up with 8 middle nucleotides. The sequence was collected from a human donor with narcolepsy. DNA sequence: TGTGCCAGTAGTATAGACGCCCCTGGACAGGGCATCTCTGGAAACACCATATATTTT. This gives the protein CASSIDAPGQGISGNTIYF.